The clone carrying this T cell receptor beta chain was found many times. Its antigen is unknown. Deletions cut 5 bases from V and 3 bases from J, with 19 bases between. The CDR3 sequence is 16 residues long. Germline-derived CDR1 and CDR2 are MNHEY and SMNVEV (reference sequence). The sample is drawn from a study of T cells in Graves' hyperthyroidism and ophthalmopathy. Overall study context: Once the initial diagnosis was made, peripheral blood was obtained before any treatment.

8.5 to 10 ml of fresh peripheral blood supplied the PBMCs. Findings and limits, study-wide: In simple terms, a model built on 13 V-J features told ophthalmopathy apart from stable hyperthyroidism.

What was amplified from RNA transcripts were TCR beta CDR3 regions. An initial round of RT-PCR targeting the TCR CDR3 relied on the HTBI primer set. One entry per CDR3 protein results from TCRdb running MiXCR on the multiplex PCR reads. The table includes around 350,000 distinct CDR3 sequences, roughly 19% detected once. The specimen was blood. The source of this sequence is a young woman with Graves' hyperthyroidism. The chain couples TRBV27 to TRBJ2-5, with a possible D match to TRBD1 (6 bases). The CDR3 sequence is CASSPEGQRVEETQYF. The CDR3 region has the DNA TGTGCCAGCAGTCCAGAGGGACAAAGGGTGGAAGAGACCCAGTACTTC.